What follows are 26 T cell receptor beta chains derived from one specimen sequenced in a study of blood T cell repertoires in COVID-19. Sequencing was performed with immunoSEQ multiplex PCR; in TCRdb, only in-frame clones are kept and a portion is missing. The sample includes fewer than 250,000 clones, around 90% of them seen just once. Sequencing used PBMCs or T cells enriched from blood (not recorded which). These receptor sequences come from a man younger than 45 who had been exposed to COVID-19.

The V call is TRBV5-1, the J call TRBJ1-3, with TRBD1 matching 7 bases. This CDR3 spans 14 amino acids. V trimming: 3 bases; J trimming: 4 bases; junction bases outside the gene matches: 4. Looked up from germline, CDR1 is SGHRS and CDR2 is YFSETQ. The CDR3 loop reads CASSSGTVGNTIYF. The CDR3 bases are TGCGCCAGCAGCTCCGGGACAGTCGGAAACACCATATATTTT.

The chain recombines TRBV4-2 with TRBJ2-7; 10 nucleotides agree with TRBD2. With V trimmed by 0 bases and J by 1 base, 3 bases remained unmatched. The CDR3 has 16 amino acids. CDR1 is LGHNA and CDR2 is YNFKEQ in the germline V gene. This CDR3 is CASSQDSGGGSYEQYF. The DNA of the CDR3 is TGTGCCAGCAGCCAAGACAGCGGGGGGGGGTCCTACGAGCAGTACTTC.

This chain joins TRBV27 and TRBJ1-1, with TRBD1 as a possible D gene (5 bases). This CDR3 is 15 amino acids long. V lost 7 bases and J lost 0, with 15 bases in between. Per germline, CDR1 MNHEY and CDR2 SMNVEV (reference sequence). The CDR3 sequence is CASTPWGGMNTEAFF. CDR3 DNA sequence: TGTGCCAGCACCCCCTGGGGGGGGATGAACACTGAAGCTTTCTTT.

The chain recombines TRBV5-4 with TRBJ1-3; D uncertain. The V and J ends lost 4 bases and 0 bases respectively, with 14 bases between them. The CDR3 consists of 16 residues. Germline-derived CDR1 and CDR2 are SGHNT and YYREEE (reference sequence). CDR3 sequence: CASSMTVAVSGNTIYF. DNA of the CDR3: TGTGCCAGCAGCATGACCGTGGCGGTCTCTGGAAACACCATATATTTT. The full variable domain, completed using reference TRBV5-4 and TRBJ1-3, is ETGVTQSPTHLIKTRGQQVTLRCSSQSGHNTVSWYQQALGQGPQFIFQYYREEENGRGNFPPRFSGLQFPNYSSELNVNALELDDSALYLCASSMTVAVSGNTIYFGEGSWLTVV.

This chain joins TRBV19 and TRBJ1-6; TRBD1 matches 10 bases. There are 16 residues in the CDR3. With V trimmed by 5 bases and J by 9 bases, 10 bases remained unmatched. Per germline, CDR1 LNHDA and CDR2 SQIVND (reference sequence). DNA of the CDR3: TGTGCCAGTAGTCCTATCCGGGACAGGGGTGCTTCACCCCTCCACTTT. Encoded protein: CASSPIRDRGASPLHF.

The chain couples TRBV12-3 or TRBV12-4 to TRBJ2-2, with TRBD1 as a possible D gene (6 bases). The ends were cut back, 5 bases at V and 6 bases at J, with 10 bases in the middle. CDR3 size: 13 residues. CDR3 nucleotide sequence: TGTGCCAGCAGTCCCGGGACACCCGGGGAGCTGTTTTTT. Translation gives CASSPGTPGELFF.

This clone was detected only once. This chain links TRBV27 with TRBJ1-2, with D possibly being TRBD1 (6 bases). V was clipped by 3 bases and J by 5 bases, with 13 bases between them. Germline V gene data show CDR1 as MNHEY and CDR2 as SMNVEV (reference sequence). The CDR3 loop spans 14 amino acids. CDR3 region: CASSLRGAGYGYTF. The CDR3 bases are TGTGCCAGCAGTTTGCGGGGGGCTGGGTATGGCTACACCTTC.

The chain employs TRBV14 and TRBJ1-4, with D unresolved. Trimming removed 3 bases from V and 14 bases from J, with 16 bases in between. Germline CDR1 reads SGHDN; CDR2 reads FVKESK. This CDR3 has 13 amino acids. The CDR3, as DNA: TGTGCCAGCAGCCAGACTGATGGGAGAGGGCTGTTTTTT. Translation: CASSQTDGRGLFF.

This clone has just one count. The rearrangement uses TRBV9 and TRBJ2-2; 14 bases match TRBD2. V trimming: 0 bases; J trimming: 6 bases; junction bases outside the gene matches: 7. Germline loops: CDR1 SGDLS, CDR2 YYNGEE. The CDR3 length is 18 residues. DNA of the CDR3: TGTGCCAGCAGCGTAGCAACCGGACTAGCGGGGGGACCCGGGGAGCTGTTTTTT. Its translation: CASSVATGLAGGPGELFF.

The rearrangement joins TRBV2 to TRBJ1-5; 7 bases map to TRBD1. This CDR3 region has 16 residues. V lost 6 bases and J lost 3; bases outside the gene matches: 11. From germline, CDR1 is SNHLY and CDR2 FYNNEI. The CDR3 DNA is TGTGCCAGCAGAGGGGGCTACAGGGCCCCCAATCAGCCCCAGCATTTT. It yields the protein CASRGGYRAPNQPQHF.

In nucleotides, the CDR3 is TGCGCCAGCAGCCCCCGAGGTCCTGGTGAGACCCAGTACTTC. It yields the protein CASSPRGPGETQYF. The chain is built from TRBV5-1 and TRBJ2-5, with no clear D. Looked up from germline, CDR1 is SGHRS and CDR2 is YFSETQ. This CDR3 has 14 amino acids. V shed 4 bases and J shed 5 bases, with 15 bases lying between them.

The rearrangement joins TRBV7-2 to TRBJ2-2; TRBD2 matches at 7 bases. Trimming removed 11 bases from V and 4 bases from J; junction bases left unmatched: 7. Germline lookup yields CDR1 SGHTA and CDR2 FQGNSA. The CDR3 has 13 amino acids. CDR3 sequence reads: CAGSRGVTGELFF. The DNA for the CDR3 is TGTGCCGGCTCACGGGGGGTCACCGGGGAGCTGTTTTTT.

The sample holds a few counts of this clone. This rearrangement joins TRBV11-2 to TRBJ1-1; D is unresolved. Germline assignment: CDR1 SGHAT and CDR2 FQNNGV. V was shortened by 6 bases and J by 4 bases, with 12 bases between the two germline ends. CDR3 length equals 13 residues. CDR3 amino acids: CASSHRDSTEAFF. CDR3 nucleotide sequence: TGTGCCAGCAGTCACAGAGATTCCACTGAAGCTTTCTTT.

CDR3 sequence (DNA): TGTGCCAGCAGCTTGGGCTTGCGTTCAGCGGGGGATCGTGAGACCCAGTACTTC. Translation gives CASSLGLRSAGDRETQYF. The chain links TRBV5-4 to TRBJ2-5, with TRBD2 matching 8 bases. This CDR3 comprises 18 residues. With V trimmed by 0 bases and J by 5 bases, 15 bases remained unmatched. Per the germline V gene, CDR1 is SGHNT and CDR2 is YYREEE (reference sequence).

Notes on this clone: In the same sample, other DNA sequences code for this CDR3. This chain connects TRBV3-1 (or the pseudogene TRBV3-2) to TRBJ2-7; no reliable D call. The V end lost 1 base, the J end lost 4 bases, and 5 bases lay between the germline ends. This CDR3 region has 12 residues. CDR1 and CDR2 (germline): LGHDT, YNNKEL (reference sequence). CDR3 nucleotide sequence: TGTGCCAGCAGCCAAGGGCCATACGAGCAGTACTTC. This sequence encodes CASSQGPYEQYF.

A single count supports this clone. DNA for the CDR3: TGCGCCAGCAGTGAGTCCGGGACAGGGTACAATGAGCAGTTCTTC. Translated: CASSESGTGYNEQFF. The rearrangement uses TRBV10-1 and TRBJ2-1; 9 bases align to TRBD1. V gave up 0 bases and J gave up 4 bases; unmatched junction bases: 1. The CDR3 is 15 amino acids. Germline V gene sequence: CDR1 WNHNN, CDR2 SYGVQD (reference sequence).

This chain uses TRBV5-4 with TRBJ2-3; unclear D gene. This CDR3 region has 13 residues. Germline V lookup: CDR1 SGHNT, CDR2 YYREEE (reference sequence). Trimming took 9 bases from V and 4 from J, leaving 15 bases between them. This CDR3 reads CATTVLPADTQYF. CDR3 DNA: TGTGCCACCACCGTTCTTCCAGCAGATACGCAGTATTTT.

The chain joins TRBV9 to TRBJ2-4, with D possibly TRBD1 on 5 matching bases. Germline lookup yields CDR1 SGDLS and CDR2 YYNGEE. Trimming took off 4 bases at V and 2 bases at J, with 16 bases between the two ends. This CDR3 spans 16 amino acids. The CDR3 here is CASSPTGHLTKNIQYF. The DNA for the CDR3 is TGTGCCAGCAGCCCGACCGGACACCTTACCAAAAACATTCAGTACTTC.

CDR3: CASSLGGTLRAFF. DNA for the CDR3: TGTGCCAGCAGCTTAGGTGGGACACTGAGGGCTTTCTTT. The chain links TRBV7-9 to TRBJ1-1; possibly TRBD1 for D (6 bases). V was shortened by 1 base and J by 11 bases, with 14 bases between the two germline ends. This CDR3 spans 13 amino acids. Per germline, CDR1 SEHNR and CDR2 FQNEAQ (reference sequence).

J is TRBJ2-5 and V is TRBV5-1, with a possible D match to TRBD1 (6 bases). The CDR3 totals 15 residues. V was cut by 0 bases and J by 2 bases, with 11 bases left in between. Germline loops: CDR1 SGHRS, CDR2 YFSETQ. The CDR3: CASSLGQGTQETQYF. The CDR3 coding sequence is TGCGCCAGCAGCTTGGGGCAGGGGACACAAGAGACCCAGTACTTC.

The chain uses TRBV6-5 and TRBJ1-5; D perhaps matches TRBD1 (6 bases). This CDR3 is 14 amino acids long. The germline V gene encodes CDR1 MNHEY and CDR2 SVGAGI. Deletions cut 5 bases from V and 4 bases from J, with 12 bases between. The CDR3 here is CASSHGQKNQPQHF. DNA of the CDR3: TGTGCCAGCAGTCATGGACAGAAGAATCAGCCCCAGCATTTT.

This CDR3 is CASSLDSSGWTDSGGEQYF. CDR3 in DNA: TGTGCCAGCAGCTTAGATAGCTCCGGGTGGACGGACTCGGGCGGCGAGCAGTACTTC. J is TRBJ2-7 and V is TRBV11-3; perhaps TRBD2 as D (5 bases). V was clipped by 0 bases and J by 6 bases, with 27 bases between them. Germline CDR1 and CDR2: SGHNT and YENEEA. The CDR3 length is 19 residues.

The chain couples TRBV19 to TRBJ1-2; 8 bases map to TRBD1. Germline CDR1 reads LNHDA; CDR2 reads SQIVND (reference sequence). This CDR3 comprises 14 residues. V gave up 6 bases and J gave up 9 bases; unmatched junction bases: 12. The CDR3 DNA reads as TGTGCCAGTAGACTCCCGGACAGGGCCAGTAGCTACACCTTC. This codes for CASRLPDRASSYTF.

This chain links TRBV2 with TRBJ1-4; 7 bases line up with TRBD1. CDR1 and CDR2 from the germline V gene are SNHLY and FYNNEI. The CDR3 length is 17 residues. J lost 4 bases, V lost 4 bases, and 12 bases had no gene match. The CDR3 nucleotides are TGTGCCAGCAGTGGATTTGGCCCGGGACAGATTAATGAAAAACTGTTTTTT. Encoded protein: CASSGFGPGQINEKLFF.

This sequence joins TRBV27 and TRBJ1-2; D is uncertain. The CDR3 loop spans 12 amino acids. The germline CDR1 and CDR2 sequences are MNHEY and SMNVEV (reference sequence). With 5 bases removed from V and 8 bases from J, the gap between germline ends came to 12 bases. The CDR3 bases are TGTGCCAGCAGTCGCGAGGGTTCGGGCTACACCTTC. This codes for CASSREGSGYTF.

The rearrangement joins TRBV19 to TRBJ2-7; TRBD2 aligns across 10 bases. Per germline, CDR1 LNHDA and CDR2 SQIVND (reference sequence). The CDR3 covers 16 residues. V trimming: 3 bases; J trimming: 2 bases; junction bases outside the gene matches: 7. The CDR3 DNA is TGTGCCAGTAGTATCCGGACTAGCGGATTACCCTACGAGCAGTACTTC. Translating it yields CASSIRTSGLPYEQYF.